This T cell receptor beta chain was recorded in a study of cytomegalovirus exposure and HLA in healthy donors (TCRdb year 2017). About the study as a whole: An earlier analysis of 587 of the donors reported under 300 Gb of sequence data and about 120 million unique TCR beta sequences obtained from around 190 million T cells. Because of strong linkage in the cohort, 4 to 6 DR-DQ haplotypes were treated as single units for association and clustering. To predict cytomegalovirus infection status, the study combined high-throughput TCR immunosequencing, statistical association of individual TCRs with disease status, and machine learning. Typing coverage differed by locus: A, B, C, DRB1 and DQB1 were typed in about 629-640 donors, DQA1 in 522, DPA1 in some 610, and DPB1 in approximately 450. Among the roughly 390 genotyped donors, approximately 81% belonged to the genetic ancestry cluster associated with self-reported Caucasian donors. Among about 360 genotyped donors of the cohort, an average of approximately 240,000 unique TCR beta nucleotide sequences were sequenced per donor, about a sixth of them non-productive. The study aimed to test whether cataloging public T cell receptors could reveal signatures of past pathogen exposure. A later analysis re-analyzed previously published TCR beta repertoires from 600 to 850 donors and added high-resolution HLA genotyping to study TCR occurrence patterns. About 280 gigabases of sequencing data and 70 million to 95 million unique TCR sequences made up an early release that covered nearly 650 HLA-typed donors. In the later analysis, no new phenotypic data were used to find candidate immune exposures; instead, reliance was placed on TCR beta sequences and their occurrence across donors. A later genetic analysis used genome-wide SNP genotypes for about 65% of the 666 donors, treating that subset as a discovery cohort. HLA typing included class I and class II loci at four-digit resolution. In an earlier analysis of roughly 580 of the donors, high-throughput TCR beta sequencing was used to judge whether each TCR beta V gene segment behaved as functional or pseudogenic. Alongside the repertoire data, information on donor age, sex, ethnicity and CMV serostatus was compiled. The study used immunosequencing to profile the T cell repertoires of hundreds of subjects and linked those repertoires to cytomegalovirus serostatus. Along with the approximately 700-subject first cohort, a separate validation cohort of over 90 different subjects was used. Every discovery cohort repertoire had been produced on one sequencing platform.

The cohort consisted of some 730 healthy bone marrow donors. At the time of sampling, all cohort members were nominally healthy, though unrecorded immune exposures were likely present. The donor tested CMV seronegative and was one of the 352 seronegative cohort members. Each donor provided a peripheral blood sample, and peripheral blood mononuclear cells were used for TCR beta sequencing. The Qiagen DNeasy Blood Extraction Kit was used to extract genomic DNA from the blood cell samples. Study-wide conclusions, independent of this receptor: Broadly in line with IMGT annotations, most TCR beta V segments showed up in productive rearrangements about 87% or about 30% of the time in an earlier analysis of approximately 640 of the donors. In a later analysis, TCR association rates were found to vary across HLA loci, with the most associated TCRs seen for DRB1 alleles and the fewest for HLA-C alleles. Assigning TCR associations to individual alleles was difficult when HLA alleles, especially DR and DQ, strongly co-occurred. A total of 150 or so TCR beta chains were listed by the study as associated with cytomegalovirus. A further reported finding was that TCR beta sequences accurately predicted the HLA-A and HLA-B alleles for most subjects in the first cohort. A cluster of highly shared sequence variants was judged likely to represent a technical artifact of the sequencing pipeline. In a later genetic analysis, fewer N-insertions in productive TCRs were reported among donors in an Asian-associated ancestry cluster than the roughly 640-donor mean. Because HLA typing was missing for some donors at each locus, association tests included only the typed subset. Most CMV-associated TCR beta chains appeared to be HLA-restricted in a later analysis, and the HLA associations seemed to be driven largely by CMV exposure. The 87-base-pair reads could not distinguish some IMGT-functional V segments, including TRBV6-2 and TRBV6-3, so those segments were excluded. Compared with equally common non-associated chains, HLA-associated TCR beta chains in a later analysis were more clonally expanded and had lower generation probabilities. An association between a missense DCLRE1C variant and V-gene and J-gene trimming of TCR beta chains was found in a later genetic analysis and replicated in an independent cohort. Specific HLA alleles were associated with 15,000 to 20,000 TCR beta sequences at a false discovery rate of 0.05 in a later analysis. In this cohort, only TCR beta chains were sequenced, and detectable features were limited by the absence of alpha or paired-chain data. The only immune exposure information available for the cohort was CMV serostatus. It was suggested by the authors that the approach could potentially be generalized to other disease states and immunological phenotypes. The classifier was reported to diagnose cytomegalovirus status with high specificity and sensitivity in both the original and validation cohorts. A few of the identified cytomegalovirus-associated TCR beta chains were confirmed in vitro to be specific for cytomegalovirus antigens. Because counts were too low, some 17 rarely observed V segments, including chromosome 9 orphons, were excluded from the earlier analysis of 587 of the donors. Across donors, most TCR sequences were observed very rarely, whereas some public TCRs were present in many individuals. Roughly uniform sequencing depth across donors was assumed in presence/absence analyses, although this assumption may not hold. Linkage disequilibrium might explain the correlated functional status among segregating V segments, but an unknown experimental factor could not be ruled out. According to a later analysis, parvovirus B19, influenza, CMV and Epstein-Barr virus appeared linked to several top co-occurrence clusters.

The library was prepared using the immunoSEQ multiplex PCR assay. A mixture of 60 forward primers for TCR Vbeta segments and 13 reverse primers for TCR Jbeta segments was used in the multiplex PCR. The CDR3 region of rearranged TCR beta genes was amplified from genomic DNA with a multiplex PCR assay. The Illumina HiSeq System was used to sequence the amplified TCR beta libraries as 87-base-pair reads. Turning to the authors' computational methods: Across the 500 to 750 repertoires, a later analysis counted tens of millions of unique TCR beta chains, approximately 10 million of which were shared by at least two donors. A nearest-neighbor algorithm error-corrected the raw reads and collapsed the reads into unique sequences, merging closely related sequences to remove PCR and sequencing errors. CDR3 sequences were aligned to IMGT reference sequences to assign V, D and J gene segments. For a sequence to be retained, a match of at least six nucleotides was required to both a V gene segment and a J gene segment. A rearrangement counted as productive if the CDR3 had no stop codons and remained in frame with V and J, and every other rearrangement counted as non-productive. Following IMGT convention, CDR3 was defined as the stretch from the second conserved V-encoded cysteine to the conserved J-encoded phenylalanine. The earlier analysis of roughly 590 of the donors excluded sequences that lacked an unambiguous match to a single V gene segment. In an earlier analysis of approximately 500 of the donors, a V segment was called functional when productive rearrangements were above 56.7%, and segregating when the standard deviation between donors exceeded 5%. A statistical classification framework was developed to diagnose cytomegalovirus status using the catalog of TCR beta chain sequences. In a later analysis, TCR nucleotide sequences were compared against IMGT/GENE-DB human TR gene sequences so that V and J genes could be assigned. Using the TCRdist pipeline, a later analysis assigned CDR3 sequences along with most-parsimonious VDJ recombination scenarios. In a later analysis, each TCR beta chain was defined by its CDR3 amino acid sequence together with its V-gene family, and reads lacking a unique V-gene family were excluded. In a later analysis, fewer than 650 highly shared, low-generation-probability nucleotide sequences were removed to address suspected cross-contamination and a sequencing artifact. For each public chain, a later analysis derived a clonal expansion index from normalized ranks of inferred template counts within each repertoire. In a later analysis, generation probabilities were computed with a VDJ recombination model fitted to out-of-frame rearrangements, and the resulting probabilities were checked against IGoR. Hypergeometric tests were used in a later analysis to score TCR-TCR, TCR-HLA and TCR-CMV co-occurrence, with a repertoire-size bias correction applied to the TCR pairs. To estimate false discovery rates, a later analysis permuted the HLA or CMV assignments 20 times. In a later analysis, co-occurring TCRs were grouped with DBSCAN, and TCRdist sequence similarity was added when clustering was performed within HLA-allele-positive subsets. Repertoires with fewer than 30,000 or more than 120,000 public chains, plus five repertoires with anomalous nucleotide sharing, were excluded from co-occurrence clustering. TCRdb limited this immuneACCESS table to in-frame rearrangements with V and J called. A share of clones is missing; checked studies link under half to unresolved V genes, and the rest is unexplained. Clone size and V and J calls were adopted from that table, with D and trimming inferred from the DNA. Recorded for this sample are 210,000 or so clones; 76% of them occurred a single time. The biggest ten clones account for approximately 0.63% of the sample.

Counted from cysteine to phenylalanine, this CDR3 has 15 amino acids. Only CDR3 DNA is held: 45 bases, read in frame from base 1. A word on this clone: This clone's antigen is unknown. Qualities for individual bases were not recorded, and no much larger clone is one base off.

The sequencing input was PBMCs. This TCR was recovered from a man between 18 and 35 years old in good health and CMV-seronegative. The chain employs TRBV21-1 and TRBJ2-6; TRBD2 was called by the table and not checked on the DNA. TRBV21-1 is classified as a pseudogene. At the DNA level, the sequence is TGTGCCAGCAGCAAAAGCGACTCTGGGGCCAACGTCCTGACTTTC. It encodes CASSKSDSGANVLTF.